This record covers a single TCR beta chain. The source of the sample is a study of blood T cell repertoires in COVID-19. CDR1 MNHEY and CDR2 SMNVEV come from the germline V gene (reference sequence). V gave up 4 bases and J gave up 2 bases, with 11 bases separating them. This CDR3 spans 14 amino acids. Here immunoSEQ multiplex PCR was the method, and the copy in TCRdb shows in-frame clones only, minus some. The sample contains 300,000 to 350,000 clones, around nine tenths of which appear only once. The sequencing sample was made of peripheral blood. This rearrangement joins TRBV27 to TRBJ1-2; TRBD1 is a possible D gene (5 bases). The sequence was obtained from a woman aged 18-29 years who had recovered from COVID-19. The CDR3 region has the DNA TGTGCCAGCAGTTCGGCGACAGCGAACTATGGCTACACCTTC. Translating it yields CASSSATANYGYTF.